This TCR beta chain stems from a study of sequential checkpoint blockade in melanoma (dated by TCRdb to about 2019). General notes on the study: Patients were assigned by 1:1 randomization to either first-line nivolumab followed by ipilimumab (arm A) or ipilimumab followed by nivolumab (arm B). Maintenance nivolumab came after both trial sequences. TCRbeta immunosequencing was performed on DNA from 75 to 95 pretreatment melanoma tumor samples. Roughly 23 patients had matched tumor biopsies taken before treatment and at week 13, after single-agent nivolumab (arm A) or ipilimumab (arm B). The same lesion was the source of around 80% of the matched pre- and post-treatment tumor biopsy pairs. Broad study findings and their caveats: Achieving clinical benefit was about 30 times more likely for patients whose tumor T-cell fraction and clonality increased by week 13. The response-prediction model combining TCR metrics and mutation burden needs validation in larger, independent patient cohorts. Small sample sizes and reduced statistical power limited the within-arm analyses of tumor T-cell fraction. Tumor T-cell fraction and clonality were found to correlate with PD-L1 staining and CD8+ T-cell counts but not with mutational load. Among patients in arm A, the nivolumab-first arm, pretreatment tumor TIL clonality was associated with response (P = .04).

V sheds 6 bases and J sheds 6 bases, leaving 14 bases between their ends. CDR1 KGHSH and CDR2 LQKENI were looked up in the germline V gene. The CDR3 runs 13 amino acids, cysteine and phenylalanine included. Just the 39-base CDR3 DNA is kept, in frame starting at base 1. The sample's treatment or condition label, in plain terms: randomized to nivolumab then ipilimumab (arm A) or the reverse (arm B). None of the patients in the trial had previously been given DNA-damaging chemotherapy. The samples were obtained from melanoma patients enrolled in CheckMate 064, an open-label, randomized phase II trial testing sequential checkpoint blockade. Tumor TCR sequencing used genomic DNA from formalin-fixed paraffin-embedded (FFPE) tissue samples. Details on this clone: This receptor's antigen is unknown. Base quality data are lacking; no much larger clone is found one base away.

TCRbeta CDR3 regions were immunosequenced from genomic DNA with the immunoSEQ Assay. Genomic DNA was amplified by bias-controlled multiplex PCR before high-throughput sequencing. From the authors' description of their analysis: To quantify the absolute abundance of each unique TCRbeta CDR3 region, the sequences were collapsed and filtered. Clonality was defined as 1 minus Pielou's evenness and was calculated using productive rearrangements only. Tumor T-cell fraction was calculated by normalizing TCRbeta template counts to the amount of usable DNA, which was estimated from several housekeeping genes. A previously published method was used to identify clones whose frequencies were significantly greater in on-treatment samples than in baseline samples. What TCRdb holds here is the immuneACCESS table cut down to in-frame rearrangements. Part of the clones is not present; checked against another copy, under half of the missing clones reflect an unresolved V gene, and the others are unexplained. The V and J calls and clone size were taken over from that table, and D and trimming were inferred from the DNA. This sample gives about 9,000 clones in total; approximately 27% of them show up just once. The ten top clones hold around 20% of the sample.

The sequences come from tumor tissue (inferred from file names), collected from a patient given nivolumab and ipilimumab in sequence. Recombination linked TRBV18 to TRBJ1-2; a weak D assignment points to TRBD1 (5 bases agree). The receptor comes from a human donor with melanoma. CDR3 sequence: CASSPGQSDGYTF. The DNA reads TGTGCCAGCTCGCCTGGACAATCCGATGGCTACACCTTC.